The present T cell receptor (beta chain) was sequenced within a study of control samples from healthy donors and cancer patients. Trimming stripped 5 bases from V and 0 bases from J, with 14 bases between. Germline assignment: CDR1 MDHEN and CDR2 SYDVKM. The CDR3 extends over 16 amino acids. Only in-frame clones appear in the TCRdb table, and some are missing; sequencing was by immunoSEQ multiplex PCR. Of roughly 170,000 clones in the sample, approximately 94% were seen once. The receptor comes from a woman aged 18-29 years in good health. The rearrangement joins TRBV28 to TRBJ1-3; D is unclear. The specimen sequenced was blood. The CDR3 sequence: CASSAGQAVSGNTIYF. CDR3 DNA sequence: TGTGCCAGCAGTGCTGGCCAGGCGGTCTCTGGAAACACCATATATTTT.